The 13 T cell receptor beta chains below come from one sample, sequenced in a study of regulatory T cells in long-lasting Graves disease (dated by TCRdb to about 2021). Library preparation was by multiplex PCR. TCRdb shows the sequencer as Illumina HiSeq 4000. TCR beta libraries were built with iRepertoire HTBI primers and Arm-PCR amplification of CDR3 regions. TCRdb's own reprocessing of the public reads used fastp at Q25 and MiXCR and kept productive beta chains. CDR3 protein sequences are deduplicated, and each keeps its most common genes and DNA. This sample has some 330,000 distinct CDR3 sequences in its table, and over 9.5% of those were observed once. The leading ten clones occupy approximately 17% of the sample. The sample's time point label, in plain terms: newly diagnosed GD, antithyroid drugs for less than 3 months. RNA was extracted from PBMCs in TRIzol for both TCR sequencing and RNA sequencing.

These records were also assigned to another study, of T cells in Graves' hyperthyroidism and ophthalmopathy.

Sequences were derived from peripheral blood mononuclear cells (PBMCs), sampled at new diagnosis, from a patient treated with antithyroid drugs. These receptor sequences come from a young woman with Graves disease. Donor details come from another sample of the same person, matched by shared clones.

Ten or more counts support this clonotype. V and J are TRBV13 and TRBJ2-2, with TRBD1 as a possible D gene (6 bases). In germline, CDR1 is PRHDT, CDR2 FYEKMQ (reference sequence). V was pared by 4 bases and J by 0 bases, with 12 bases between. The CDR3 extends over 16 amino acids. CDR3 DNA sequence: TGTGCCAGCAGCTCGACAGGTTCCGCGAACACCGGGGAGCTGTTTTTT. Translation: CASSSTGSANTGELFF. Combining the CDR3 with reference TRBV13 and TRBJ2-2 gives the whole variable domain AAGVIQSPRHLIKEKRETATLKCYPIPRHDTVYWYQQGPGQDPQFLISFYEKMQSDKGSIPDRFSAQQFSDYHSELNMSSLELGDSALYFCASSSTGSANTGELFFGEGSRLTVL.

This clonotype was recorded a few times. V gene TRBV28 combines with J gene TRBJ2-1, with D perhaps TRBD1 (5 bases). The CDR3 loop spans 14 amino acids. Germline V CDR1 and CDR2: MDHEN, SYDVKM. V lost 3 bases and J 5 bases, leaving 11 bases between the germline ends. This CDR3 is CASSFRGLNNEQFF. The CDR3 DNA sequence: TGTGCCAGCAGTTTTAGGGGCTTAAACAATGAGCAGTTCTTC.

There are a few counts of this clonotype. It may be a read error: a sequence one base away is much more abundant. The chain uses TRBV11-2 and TRBJ1-1; D remains unclear. The CDR3 has 14 amino acids. The germline gives CDR1 SGHAT, CDR2 FQNNGV. CDR3 protein: CASSLNNWNTEASF. CDR3 in DNA: TGTGCCAGCAGCTTAAATAACTGGAACACTGAAGCTTCCTTT.

This clonotype was recorded a few times. The V and J genes are TRBV14 and TRBJ1-2; D uncertain. Trimming took 4 bases from V and 1 from J, leaving 13 bases between them. Germline CDR1 is SGHDN and CDR2 is FVKESK. CDR3 length: 15 amino acids. CDR3 sequence: CASSPKALINYGYTF. The CDR3 DNA follows: TGTGCCAGCAGCCCCAAGGCACTCATTAACTATGGCTACACCTTC.

DNA for the CDR3: TGTGCCAGCAGCCCGCACGGACAGGGGGTAGGCCGAACTGGAAACACCATATATTTT. Amino acid sequence: CASSPHGQGVGRTGNTIYF. V and J are TRBV7-2 and TRBJ1-3; 10 positions match TRBD1. CDR3 length: 19 residues. J gave up 2 bases and V 5 bases, and 15 bases lay outside the gene matches. Germline CDR1 SGHTA, CDR2 FQGNSA.

In the case of this clonotype: It may be a read error: a sequence one base away is much more abundant. V usage is TRBV11-1 and J usage is TRBJ2-3; D is tentatively TRBD1 or TRBD2 (5 bases each). The V end was cut by 4 bases, the J end by 2 bases, with 13 bases between. CDR3 length equals 15 residues. From germline, CDR1 is SGHAT and CDR2 FQDESV (reference sequence). CDR3 DNA: TGTGCCAGCAGCTCCACTGGGGGTCTCACAGATACGCAGTATTTT. Translated, it gives CASSSTGGLTDTQYF.

This clonotype was seen at least ten times. The chain is built from TRBV7-2 and TRBJ1-1, with a weak D call TRBD1 (5 bases). CDR3 length equals 13 residues. CDR1 and CDR2 (germline): SGHTA, FQGNSA. Trimming took off 5 bases at V and 4 bases at J, with 11 bases between the two ends. In DNA, the CDR3 is TGTGCCAGCAGCCGACTAACAGGCACTGAAGCTTTCTTT. Its protein is CASSRLTGTEAFF. The complete variable domain, with remaining parts taken from reference TRBV7-2 and TRBJ1-1, reads GAGVSQSPSNKVTEKGKDVELRCDPISGHTALYWYRQSLGQGLEFLIYFQGNSAPDKSGLPSDRFSAERTGGSVSTLTIQRTQQEDSAVYLCASSRLTGTEAFFGQGTRLTVV.

This clonotype was picked up a small number of times. V is TRBV30 and J is TRBJ2-5; no definite D call. Deletions cut 2 bases from V and 3 bases from J, with 4 bases between. The CDR3 totals 11 residues. Germline CDR1 GTSNPN, CDR2 SVGIG (reference sequence). The CDR3 bases are TGTGCCTGGAGTTCAGAAGAGACCCAGTACTTC. Translated, it gives CAWSSEETQYF.

The sample holds many counts of this clonotype. The chain uses TRBV12-3 or TRBV12-4 and TRBJ1-1; D is possibly TRBD1 (5 bases). Trimming removed 4 bases from V and 5 bases from J, with 11 bases in between. This CDR3 comprises 13 residues. This CDR3 reads CASSWYGGTEAFF. Here the CDR3 DNA reads TGTGCCAGCAGTTGGTATGGGGGGACTGAAGCTTTCTTT.

This clonotype has ten or more counts. The chain recombines TRBV20-1 with TRBJ2-5, with 10 positions matching TRBD2. The CDR3 consists of 15 residues. Germline assignment: CDR1 DFQATT and CDR2 SNEGSKA (reference sequence). Trimming took 6 bases from V and 2 from J; bases not matched to a gene: 9. The CDR3 sequence: CSAATFSGGQETQYF. CDR3 in DNA: TGCAGTGCAGCTACTTTTAGCGGGGGGCAAGAGACCCAGTACTTC.

There are a few counts of this clonotype. The chain joins TRBV4-3 to TRBJ2-5; 9 nucleotides agree with TRBD1. Germline V gene data show CDR1 as LGHNA and CDR2 as YSLEER. After removal of 1 base from V and 5 bases from J, the junction contained 8 bases not matched to a gene. This CDR3 region has 16 residues. The CDR3 DNA sequence: TGCGCCAGCAGCCAAGTTACGGGACAGGGTTGGGAGACCCAGTACTTC. Its protein product is CASSQVTGQGWETQYF.

This clonotype was seen repeatedly, ten times or more. The chain links TRBV13 to TRBJ1-1; D uncertain. Germline V gene lookup returns CDR1 PRHDT and CDR2 FYEKMQ (reference sequence). V was shortened by 1 base and J by 0 bases, with 9 bases between the two germline ends. This CDR3 region has 15 residues. The chain's CDR3 is CASSLAAELNTEAFF. The DNA of the CDR3 is TGTGCCAGCAGCTTAGCCGCAGAATTGAACACTGAAGCTTTCTTT.

This chain links TRBV7-9 with TRBJ1-2, with no clear D. Germline V gene sequence: CDR1 SEHNR, CDR2 FQNEAQ (reference sequence). The CDR3 totals 13 residues. V was shortened by 1 base and J by 8 bases, with 11 bases between the two germline ends. CDR3 region: CASSLETTMGYTF. CDR3 DNA sequence: TGTGCCAGCAGCTTAGAAACAACCATGGGCTACACCTTC.